This is a list of T cell receptor beta chains from one sample in a study of blood T cell repertoires in COVID-19. TCRdb's table, derived via immunoSEQ multiplex PCR, lists solely in-frame clones and lacks some. The table shows under 250,000 clones, with 83% occurring only once. Sequenced sample: peripheral blood. These receptors all come from a woman aged 40 to 50 with active or convalescent COVID-19. Each CDR3 is given with its conserved first and last residue. The order of the fields is CDR3 length, J gene, V gene, CDR3 protein.

>15|TRBJ1-5|TRBV15
CATSRQGQSNQPQHF
>14|TRBJ1-4|TRBV9
CASSVRDRGRGLFF
>14|TRBJ2-7|TRBV19
CASRLTDSSYEQYF
>14|TRBJ1-5|TRBV2
CASSGDTTNQPQHF
>15|TRBJ1-2|TRBV5-1
CASRQDPGEGIGYTF
>16|TRBJ1-5|TRBV11-3
CASSLVGQALNQPQHF
>17|TRBJ2-1|TRBV19
CASSSEREGIAYNEQFF
>18|TRBJ2-3|TRBV4-2
CASSQDLLGLGITDTQYF
>15|TRBJ2-3|TRBV7-3
CASSLRDISTDTQYF
>14|TRBJ2-7|TRBV6-5
CASRNHDRGYEQYF
>12|TRBJ2-7|TRBV2
CASSLTAYEQYF
>14|TRBJ2-7|TRBV5-6
CASSSGQDSYEQYF
>15|TRBJ1-2|TRBV6-5
CASRSGLQGYYGYTF
>14|TRBJ2-1|TRBV29-1
CSVVLAGGLYEQFF
>14|TRBJ1-5|TRBV19
CASKNSGANQPQHF
>15|TRBJ1-3|TRBV27
CASSLEGVPGNTIYF
>14|TRBJ1-4|TRBV9
CASTEGTTNEKLFF
>16|TRBJ2-7|TRBV7-9
CASSLMGGRAIGEQYF
>18|TRBJ2-2|TRBV24-1
CATSDPRDRGIHMGELFF
>15|TRBJ2-3|TRBV7-2
CASSLGRGRTDTQYF
>12|TRBJ2-3|TRBV12-3/TRBV12-4
CASSFNTDTQYF
>15|TRBJ2-7|TRBV19
CASRRPGHNSYEQYF
>15|TRBJ2-6|TRBV14
CASSQVGRGANVLTF
>13|TRBJ1-2|TRBV30
CAWSGRGLYGYTF
>14|TRBJ1-4|TRBV2
CASRVTGVNEKLFF
>13|TRBJ2-7|TRBV12-3/TRBV12-4
CASRTDRDYEQYF
>15|TRBJ1-4|TRBV28
CASSSRVRDGEKLFF
>12|TRBJ2-1|TRBV3-1/TRBV3-2
CASSLGQSHQFF
>12|TRBJ1-1|TRBV6-6
CASSYSLPEAFF
>13|TRBJ2-2|TRBV6-5
CASRSTRNGELFF
>18|TRBJ2-6|TRBV19
CASIDPGQGGSGANVLTF
>15|TRBJ1-2|TRBV5-1
CASSLGTDSGYGYTF
>14|TRBJ1-5|TRBV28
CASSLFGRHQPQHF
>15|TRBJ1-2|TRBV6-4
CASRTGPLSNYGYTF
>14|TRBJ1-4|TRBV10-3
CAISESGDSEKLFF
>14|TRBJ1-2|TRBV21-1
CASRVHIHGHGYTF
>14|TRBJ1-4|TRBV5-4
CASSRQSPEEKLFF
>16|TRBJ1-4|TRBV11-2
CASSLSSQGRNEKLFF
>13|TRBJ1-2|TRBV9
CASSSGDYYGYTF
>14|TRBJ2-7|TRBV27
CASSFSGGNYEQYF
>15|TRBJ1-5|TRBV5-1
CASSTGTGFDQPQHF
>18|TRBJ2-4|TRBV3-1/TRBV3-2
CASSQDLPRTGYKNIQYF
>13|TRBJ2-7|TRBV6-6
CATRTDSSYEQYF
>15|TRBJ1-4|TRBV6-5
CASSYSGAKGEKLFF
>14|TRBJ2-5|TRBV27
CATGGAPPQETQYF
>13|TRBJ1-1|TRBV2
CASGRVMNTEAFF
>14|TRBJ2-7|TRBV9
CASSMVAGEYEQYF
>15|TRBJ2-6|TRBV28
CASSIGGAGANVLTF
>15|TRBJ1-2|TRBV5-1
CASSERTAGTSGYTF
>14|TRBJ2-7|TRBV6-5
CASSTTGGSYEQYF
>17|TRBJ2-7|TRBV27
CASSPTSGRADGYEQYF
>14|TRBJ1-5|TRBV28
CASNGQVEDQPQHF
>13|TRBJ1-4|TRBV28
CATRQGRDEKLFF
>18|TRBJ2-3|TRBV4-2
CASSQDMRAGGRWDTQYF
>15|TRBJ2-3|TRBV30
CAWSVNLPSTDTQYF